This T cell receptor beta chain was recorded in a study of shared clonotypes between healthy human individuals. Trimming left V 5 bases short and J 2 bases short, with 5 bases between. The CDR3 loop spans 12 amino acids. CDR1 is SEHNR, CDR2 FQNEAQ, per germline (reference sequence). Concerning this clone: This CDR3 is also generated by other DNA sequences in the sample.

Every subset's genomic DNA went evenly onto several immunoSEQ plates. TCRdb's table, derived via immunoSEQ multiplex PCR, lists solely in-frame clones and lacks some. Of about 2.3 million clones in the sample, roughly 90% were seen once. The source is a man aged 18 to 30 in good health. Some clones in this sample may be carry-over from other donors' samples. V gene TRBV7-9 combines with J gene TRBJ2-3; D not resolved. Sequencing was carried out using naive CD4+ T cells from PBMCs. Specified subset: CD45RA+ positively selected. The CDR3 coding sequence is TGTGCCAGCAGCCTCTCCACAGATACGCAGTATTTT. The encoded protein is CASSLSTDTQYF.